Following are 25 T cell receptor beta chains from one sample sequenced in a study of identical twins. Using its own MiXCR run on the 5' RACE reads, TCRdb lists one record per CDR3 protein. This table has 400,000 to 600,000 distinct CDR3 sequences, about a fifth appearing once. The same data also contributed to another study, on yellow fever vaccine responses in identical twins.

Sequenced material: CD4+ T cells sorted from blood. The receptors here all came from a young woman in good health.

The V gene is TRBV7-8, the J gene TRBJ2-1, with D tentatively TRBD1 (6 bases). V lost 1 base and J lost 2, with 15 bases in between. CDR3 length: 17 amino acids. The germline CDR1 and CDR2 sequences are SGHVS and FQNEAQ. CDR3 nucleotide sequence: TGTGCCAGCAGCTTAGGCCCCCCGGGACAACCCTACAATGAGCAGTTCTTC. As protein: CASSLGPPGQPYNEQFF.

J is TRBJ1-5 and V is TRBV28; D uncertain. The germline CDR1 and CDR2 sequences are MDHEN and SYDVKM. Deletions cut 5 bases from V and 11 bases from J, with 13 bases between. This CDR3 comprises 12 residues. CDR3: CASSLGLSSQHF. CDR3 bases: TGTGCCAGCAGTCTGGGTCTTTCGTCCCAGCATTTT.

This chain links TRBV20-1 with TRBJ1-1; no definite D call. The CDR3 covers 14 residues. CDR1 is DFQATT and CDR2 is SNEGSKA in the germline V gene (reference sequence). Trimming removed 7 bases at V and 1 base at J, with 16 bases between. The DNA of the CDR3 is TGCAGTGGGAAAAAGGACGGAGGGAACACTGAAGCTTTCTTT. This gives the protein CSGKKDGGNTEAFF.

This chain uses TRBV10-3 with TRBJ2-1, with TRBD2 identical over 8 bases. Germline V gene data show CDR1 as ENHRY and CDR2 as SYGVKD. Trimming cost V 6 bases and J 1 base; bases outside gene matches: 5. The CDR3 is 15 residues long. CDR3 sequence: CAISLSGTSYNEQFF. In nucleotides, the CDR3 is TGTGCCATCAGCCTTAGCGGGACATCCTACAATGAGCAGTTCTTC.

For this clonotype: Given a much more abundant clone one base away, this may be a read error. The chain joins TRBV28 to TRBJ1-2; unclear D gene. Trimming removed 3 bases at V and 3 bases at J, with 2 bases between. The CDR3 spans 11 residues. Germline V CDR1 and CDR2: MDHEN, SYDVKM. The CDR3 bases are TGTGCCAGCAGTTTTGACTATGGCTACACCTTC. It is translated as CASSFDYGYTF.

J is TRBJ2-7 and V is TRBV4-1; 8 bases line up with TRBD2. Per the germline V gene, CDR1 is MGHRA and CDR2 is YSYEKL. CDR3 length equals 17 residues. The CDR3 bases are TGCGGCCAAGCAACCTCAAGCCGGGGGGGACCTTCCTACGAGCAGTACGTC. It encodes CGQATSSRGGPSYEQYV.

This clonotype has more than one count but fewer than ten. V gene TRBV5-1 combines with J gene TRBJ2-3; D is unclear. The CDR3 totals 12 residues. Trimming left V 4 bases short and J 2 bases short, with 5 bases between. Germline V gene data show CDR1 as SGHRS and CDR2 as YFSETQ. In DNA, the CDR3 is TGCGCCAGCAGCCACACCACAGATACGCAGTATTTT. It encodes CASSHTTDTQYF.

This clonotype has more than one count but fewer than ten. For the CDR3, the DNA is TGCAGTGCTAGAGACCAGGGCCTTTCACCCCTCCACTTT. This translates into CSARDQGLSPLHF. The chain recombines TRBV20-1 with TRBJ1-6; tentatively, D is TRBD1 (5 bases). V lost 0 bases to trimming and J lost 9 bases, with 9 bases between them. This CDR3 is 13 amino acids long. Germline CDR1 DFQATT, CDR2 SNEGSKA (reference sequence).

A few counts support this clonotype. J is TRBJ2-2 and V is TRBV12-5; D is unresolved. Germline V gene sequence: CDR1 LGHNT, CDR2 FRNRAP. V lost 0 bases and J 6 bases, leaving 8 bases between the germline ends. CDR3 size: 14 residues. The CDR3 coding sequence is TGTGCTAGTGGTTTGGTAGCAGTATCCGGGGAGCTGTTTTTT. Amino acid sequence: CASGLVAVSGELFF.

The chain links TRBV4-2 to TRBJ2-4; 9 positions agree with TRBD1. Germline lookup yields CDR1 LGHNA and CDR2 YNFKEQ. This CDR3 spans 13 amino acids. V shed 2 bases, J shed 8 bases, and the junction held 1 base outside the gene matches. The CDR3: CASSQTGGDIQYF. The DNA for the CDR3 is TGTGCCAGCAGCCAAACAGGGGGCGACATTCAGTACTTC.

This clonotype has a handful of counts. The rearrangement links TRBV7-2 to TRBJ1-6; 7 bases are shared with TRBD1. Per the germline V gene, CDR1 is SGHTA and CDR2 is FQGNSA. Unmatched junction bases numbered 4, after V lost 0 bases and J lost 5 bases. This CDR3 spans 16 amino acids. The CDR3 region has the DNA TGTGCCAGCAGCTTAGCCGGGACAGAACATAATTCACCCCTCCACTTT. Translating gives CASSLAGTEHNSPLHF.

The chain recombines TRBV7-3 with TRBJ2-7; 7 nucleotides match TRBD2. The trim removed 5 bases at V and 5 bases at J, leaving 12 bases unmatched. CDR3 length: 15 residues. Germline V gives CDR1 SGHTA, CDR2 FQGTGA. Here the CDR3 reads CASSRMAGAFNEQYF. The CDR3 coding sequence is TGTGCCAGCAGCAGAATGGCGGGAGCATTCAACGAGCAGTACTTC.

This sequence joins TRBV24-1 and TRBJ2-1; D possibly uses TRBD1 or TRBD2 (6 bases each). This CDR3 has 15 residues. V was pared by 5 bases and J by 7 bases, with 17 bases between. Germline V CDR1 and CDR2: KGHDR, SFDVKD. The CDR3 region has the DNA TGTGCCACCAGTGTGACGGGGGCGGGTGGAAATGAGCAGTTCTTC. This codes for CATSVTGAGGNEQFF.

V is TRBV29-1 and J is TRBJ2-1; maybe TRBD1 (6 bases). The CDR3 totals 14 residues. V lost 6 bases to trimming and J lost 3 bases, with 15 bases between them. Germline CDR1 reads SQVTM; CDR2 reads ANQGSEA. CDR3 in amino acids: CSVIWGHVYNEQFF. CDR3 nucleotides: TGCAGCGTCATTTGGGGACACGTCTACAATGAGCAGTTCTTC.

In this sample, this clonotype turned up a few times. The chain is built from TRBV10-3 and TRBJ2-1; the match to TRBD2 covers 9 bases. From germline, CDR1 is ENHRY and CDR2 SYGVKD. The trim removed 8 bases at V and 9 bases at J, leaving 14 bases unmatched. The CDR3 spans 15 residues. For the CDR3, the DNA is TGTGCCATCGCCGGGGTAGCGGGAGACGTTGGTGAGCAGTTCTTC. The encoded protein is CAIAGVAGDVGEQFF.

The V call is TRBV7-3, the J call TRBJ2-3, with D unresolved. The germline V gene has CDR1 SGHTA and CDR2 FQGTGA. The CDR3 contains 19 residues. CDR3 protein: CTICLQSSLTLASTDTQYF. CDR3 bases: TGTACCATCTGTCTCCAGTCGAGCCTAACCCTCGCTAGCACAGATACGCAGTATTTT.

Here the CDR3 DNA reads TGTGCCAGCAGTGAGTTGGGGGGGCCAGCGCGGGAGACCCAGTACTTC. This codes for CASSELGGPARETQYF. This rearrangement joins TRBV6-1 to TRBJ2-5; perhaps TRBD2 as D (7 bases). CDR1 is MNHNS and CDR2 is SASEGT in the germline V gene. The CDR3 spans 16 residues. V was shortened by 3 bases and J by 5 bases, with 19 bases between the two germline ends.

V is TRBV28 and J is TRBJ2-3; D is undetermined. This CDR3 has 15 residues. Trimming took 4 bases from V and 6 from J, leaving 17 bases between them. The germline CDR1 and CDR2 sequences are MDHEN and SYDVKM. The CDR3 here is CASSSPVLSRDTQYF. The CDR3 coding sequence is TGTGCCAGCAGTTCCCCTGTCCTGAGCCGGGATACGCAGTATTTT.

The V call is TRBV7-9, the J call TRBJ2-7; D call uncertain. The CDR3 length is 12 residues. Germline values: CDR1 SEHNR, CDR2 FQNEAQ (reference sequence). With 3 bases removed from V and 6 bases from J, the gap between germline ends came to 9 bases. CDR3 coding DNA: TGTGCCAGCAGCTTGAAGGGTTTCGAGCAGTACTTC. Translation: CASSLKGFEQYF.

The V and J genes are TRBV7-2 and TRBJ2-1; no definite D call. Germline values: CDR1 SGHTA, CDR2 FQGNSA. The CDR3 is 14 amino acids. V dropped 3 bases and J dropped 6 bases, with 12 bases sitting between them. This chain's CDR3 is CASSLSASSNEQFF. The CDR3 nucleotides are TGTGCCAGCAGCTTGTCGGCGTCGAGCAATGAGCAGTTCTTC.

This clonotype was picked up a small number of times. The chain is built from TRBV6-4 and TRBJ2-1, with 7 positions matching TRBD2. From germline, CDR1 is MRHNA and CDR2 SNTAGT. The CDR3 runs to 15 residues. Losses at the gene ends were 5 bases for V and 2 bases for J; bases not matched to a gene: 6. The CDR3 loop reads CASSRDYLAYNEQFF. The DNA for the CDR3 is TGTGCCAGCAGTCGGGACTACCTAGCCTACAATGAGCAGTTCTTC.

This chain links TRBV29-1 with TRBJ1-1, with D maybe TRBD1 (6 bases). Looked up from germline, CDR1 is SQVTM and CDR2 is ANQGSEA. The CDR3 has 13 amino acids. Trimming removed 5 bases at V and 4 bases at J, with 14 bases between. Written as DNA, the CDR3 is TGCAGCGTTTCGTCAGGGGTTGGCACTGAAGCTTTCTTT. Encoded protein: CSVSSGVGTEAFF.

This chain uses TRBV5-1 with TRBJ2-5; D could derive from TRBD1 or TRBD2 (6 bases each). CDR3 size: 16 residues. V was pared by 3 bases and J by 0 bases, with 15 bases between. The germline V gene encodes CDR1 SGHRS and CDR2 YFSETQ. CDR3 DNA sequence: TGCGCCAGCAGCTGGGCCGGAGGGGGGTACCAAGAGACCCAGTACTTC. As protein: CASSWAGGGYQETQYF.

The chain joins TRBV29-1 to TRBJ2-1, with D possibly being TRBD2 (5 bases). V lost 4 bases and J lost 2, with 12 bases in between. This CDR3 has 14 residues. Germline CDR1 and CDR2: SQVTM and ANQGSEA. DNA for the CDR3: TGCAGCGTTGTTGTACTAGGCCCCTACAATGAGCAGTTCTTC. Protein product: CSVVVLGPYNEQFF.

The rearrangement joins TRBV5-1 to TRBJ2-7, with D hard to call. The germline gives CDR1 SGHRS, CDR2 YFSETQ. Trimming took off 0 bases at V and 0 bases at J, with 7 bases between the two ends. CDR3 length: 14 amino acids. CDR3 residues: CASSLGPVSYEQYV. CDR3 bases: TGCGCCAGCAGCTTGGGGCCGGTCTCCTACGAGCAGTACGTC.